The T cell receptor beta chain under discussion was sequenced for a study of identifying expanded T cells in peripheral blood. Germline CDR1 is GTSNPN and CDR2 is SVGIG (reference sequence). The V and J ends lost 3 bases and 1 base respectively, with 12 bases between them. The CDR3 has 14 amino acids. General study results and limits: Approximately two-week clone count variance significantly increased as total template count grew.

Measured with immunoSEQ multiplex PCR; TCRdb has only the in-frame clones, and not every one. The sample holds 100,000 to 150,000 clones, approximately 80% seen once. This clone was observed once. Its matching antigen is unknown. The V call is TRBV30, the J call TRBJ1-1; D possibly corresponds to TRBD1 (5 bases). Sequences were obtained from blood. The receptor's source is a person aged 18-70 years in good health. The CDR3 region is CAWSRIGGNTEAFF. CDR3 bases: TGTGCCTGGAGCCGAATTGGGGGGAACACTGAAGCTTTCTTT.